This entry lists 23 T cell receptor beta chains sequenced from one sample in a study of OX40 agonist ivuxolimab in advanced cancers. The protocol was immunoSEQ multiplex PCR, while the TCRdb copy is restricted to in-frame clones and leaves out a portion. The sample holds tens of thousands of clones, approximately 86% seen once. The material was CD4+ or CD8+ T cells sorted from blood, obtained in a trial of the OX40 agonist ivuxolimab. These receptors originate from an adult with an advanced solid tumor such as melanoma, head and neck, liver or kidney cancer.

The gene calls are TRBV14 and TRBJ2-7; D ambiguous. This CDR3 spans 12 amino acids. The germline V gene has CDR1 SGHDN and CDR2 FVKESK. The V and J ends lost 3 bases and 3 bases respectively, with 6 bases between them. The CDR3 region is CASSHSYYEQYF. CDR3 nucleotides: TGTGCCAGCAGCCATAGCTACTACGAGCAGTACTTC.

The chain joins TRBV4-3 to TRBJ2-2, with D unclear. V shed 0 bases and J shed 3 bases, with 5 bases lying between them. Germline CDR1 reads LGHNA; CDR2 reads YSLEER. CDR3 length: 14 residues. The CDR3 DNA reads as TGCGCCAGCAGCCAAGATGCGGACACCGGGGAGCTGTTTTTT. It codes for CASSQDADTGELFF.

In its sample, this clone was seen once. The gene calls are TRBV21-1 and TRBJ2-7. TRBV21-1 is noted as a pseudogene. The length of the CDR3 is 13 residues. The CDR3 nucleotides are TGTGCCAGCAGCCGGGCCGGATTCTACGAGCAGTACTTC. The encoded protein is CASSRAGFYEQYF.

This chain uses TRBV6-6 with TRBJ1-5; 9 nucleotides line up with TRBD1. Germline V CDR1 and CDR2: MNHNY, SVGAGI (reference sequence). The CDR3 consists of 15 residues. Trimming at V came to 2 bases and at J to 7 bases, leaving 6 bases not matched to a gene. The DNA for the CDR3 is TGTGCCAGCAGTTACCTAGACAGGGGGACACAGCCCCAGCATTTT. Protein product: CASSYLDRGTQPQHF.

This clone was detected only a few times. The rearrangement links TRBV29-1 to TRBJ2-5; 7 bases align to TRBD1. V was pared by 0 bases and J by 1 base, with 11 bases of the junction left unmatched. Germline loops: CDR1 SQVTM, CDR2 ANQGSEA. This CDR3 region has 17 residues. The CDR3 DNA follows: TGCAGCGTTGAAGATTTCGGGCGACAGGGCCTCCAAGAGACCCAGTACTTC. Translating it yields CSVEDFGRQGLQETQYF.

V is TRBV28 and J is TRBJ2-7; TRBD1 aligns across 10 bases. Germline lookup yields CDR1 MDHEN and CDR2 SYDVKM. Trimming took 3 bases from V and 6 from J; bases not matched to a gene: 11. This CDR3 has 16 amino acids. This CDR3 is CASSLPWDRGLSEQYF. CDR3 bases: TGTGCCAGCAGTTTGCCTTGGGACAGGGGATTAAGCGAGCAGTACTTC.

The chain has TRBV5-6 and TRBJ1-5; a weak D match, TRBD1 (6 bases). CDR3 length equals 14 residues. Trimming cost V 3 bases and J 1 base, with 8 bases left between them. Germline assignment: CDR1 SGHDT and CDR2 YYEEEE. CDR3 in amino acids: CASSSGQSNQPQHF. The CDR3 DNA follows: TGTGCCAGCAGCTCAGGACAGAGCAATCAGCCCCAGCATTTT. The full variable domain, its missing parts supplied by reference TRBV5-6 and TRBJ1-5, is DAGVTQSPTHLIKTRGQQVTLRCSPKSGHDTVSWYQQALGQGPQFIFQYYEEEERQRGNFPDRFSGHQFPNYSSELNVNALLLGDSALYLCASSSGQSNQPQHFGDGTRLSIL.

This sequence joins TRBV6-5 and TRBJ1-2; the D is unclear. Germline values: CDR1 MNHEY, CDR2 SVGAGI. The V end lost 2 bases, the J end lost 6 bases, and 10 bases lay between the germline ends. The CDR3 is 13 amino acids. CDR3 amino acids: CASSYTQRDGYTF. Written as DNA, the CDR3 is TGTGCCAGCAGTTACACGCAAAGAGATGGCTACACCTTC.

This clone has a single count. The chain recombines TRBV6-5 with TRBJ1-1, with D maybe TRBD1 (6 bases). Germline values: CDR1 MNHEY, CDR2 SVGAGI. Trimming took off 7 bases at V and 3 bases at J, with 18 bases between the two ends. This CDR3 has 15 amino acids. The CDR3 region is CASITGQGIYTEAFF. CDR3 in DNA: TGTGCCAGCATAACGGGTCAGGGGATTTACACTGAAGCTTTCTTT.

This clone appeared a single time. This chain connects TRBV14 to TRBJ2-7; maybe TRBD1 (6 bases). The V gene's germline CDR1 is SGHDN and CDR2 FVKESK. The CDR3 totals 14 residues. The V end was cut by 1 base, the J end by 5 bases, with 12 bases between. The CDR3 nucleotides are TGTGCCAGCAGCCAAGTTTACAGGGCCGACGAGCAGTACTTC. Encoded protein: CASSQVYRADEQYF.

The V call is TRBV7-8, the J call TRBJ2-7, with TRBD1 as a possible D gene (6 bases). V dropped 1 base and J dropped 3 bases, with 13 bases sitting between them. Germline CDR1 is SGHVS and CDR2 is FQNEAQ. This CDR3 spans 15 amino acids. This chain's CDR3 is CASSLGQDLSYEQYF. The CDR3 DNA is TGTGCCAGCAGCTTAGGACAGGACCTAAGCTACGAGCAGTACTTC.

This clone appeared once. The V and J genes are TRBV27 and TRBJ2-2, with D hard to call. CDR1 is MNHEY, CDR2 SMNVEV, per germline (reference sequence). This CDR3 is built from 13 residues. V lost 4 bases and J lost 1, with 4 bases in between. The CDR3 DNA follows: TGTGCCAGCAGTTCCCGGAACACCGGGGAGCTGTTTTTT. Its translation: CASSSRNTGELFF.

This clone was seen only a few times. The V and J genes are TRBV9 and TRBJ1-1, with 9 bases lining up with TRBD1. The CDR3 sequence is 13 residues long. Germline V gene lookup returns CDR1 SGDLS and CDR2 YYNGEE. V trimming: 2 bases; J trimming: 8 bases; junction bases outside the gene matches: 4. The CDR3 loop is CASSVTGTGEAFF. The DNA of the CDR3 is TGTGCCAGCAGCGTGACCGGGACAGGGGAAGCTTTCTTT.

V usage is TRBV6-6 and J usage is TRBJ2-7; 8 nucleotides agree with TRBD1. Trimming took 4 bases from V and 5 from J; bases not matched to a gene: 10. Germline V lookup: CDR1 MNHNY, CDR2 SVGAGI (reference sequence). This CDR3 contains 15 residues. For the CDR3, the DNA is TGTGCCAGCAGTTTCGCGGACAGGGCAGTCGACGAGCAGTACTTC. Protein product: CASSFADRAVDEQYF.

This clone appeared a single time. The rearrangement joins TRBV5-6 to TRBJ1-1; D is uncertain. Germline V gives CDR1 SGHDT, CDR2 YYEEEE. V shed 4 bases and J shed 4 bases, with 20 bases lying between them. This CDR3 contains 16 residues. CDR3 sequence: CASSARFGRGGTEAFF. CDR3 sequence (DNA): TGTGCCAGCAGCGCGAGGTTCGGGCGAGGAGGCACTGAAGCTTTCTTT.

The chain combines TRBV27 with TRBJ1-5; unclear D gene. Trimming took off 2 bases at V and 3 bases at J, with 8 bases between the two ends. Looked up from germline, CDR1 is MNHEY and CDR2 is SMNVEV (reference sequence). This CDR3 contains 14 residues. The CDR3 nucleotides read TGTGCCAGCAGTTTAGGGCCCTTCAATCAGCCCCAGCATTTT. It yields the protein CASSLGPFNQPQHF.

This clone was recorded a few times. The gene calls are TRBV7-9 and TRBJ2-3; D unresolved. Germline lookup yields CDR1 SEHNR and CDR2 FQNEAQ (reference sequence). This CDR3 spans 14 amino acids. V gave up 6 bases and J gave up 1 base, with 11 bases separating them. CDR3 protein: CASSTTDGTDTQYF. CDR3 bases: TGTGCCAGCAGTACGACGGACGGCACAGATACGCAGTATTTT.

This clone was picked up one time. The chain has TRBV4-3 and TRBJ1-1, with D possibly TRBD1 on 5 matching bases. This CDR3 has 15 amino acids. Deletions cut 0 bases from V and 4 bases from J, with 12 bases between. Per the germline V gene, CDR1 is LGHNA and CDR2 is YSLEER. The CDR3 protein is CASSQDQGLGTEAFF. The CDR3 DNA reads as TGCGCCAGCAGCCAAGATCAGGGTCTCGGCACTGAAGCTTTCTTT.

V usage is TRBV2 and J usage is TRBJ2-3; 8 nucleotides line up with TRBD1. V lost 6 bases, J lost 5 bases, and 4 bases stayed unmatched. The CDR3 is 13 amino acids. CDR1 is SNHLY and CDR2 is FYNNEI in the germline V gene. The CDR3 DNA is TGTGCCAGCAGGGGACAGGTCCAAGATACGCAGTATTTT. The encoded protein is CASRGQVQDTQYF.

V and J are TRBV7-9 and TRBJ1-1; unclear D gene. Trimming took off 5 bases at V and 5 bases at J, with 3 bases between the two ends. Looked up from germline, CDR1 is SEHNR and CDR2 is FQNEAQ (reference sequence). The CDR3 extends over 10 amino acids. The CDR3 DNA is TGTGCCAGCAGCCTAACTGAAGCTTTCTTT. Amino acid sequence: CASSLTEAFF.

The V gene is TRBV28, the J gene TRBJ1-2, with D unresolved. The V end lost 3 bases, the J end lost 4 bases, and 9 bases lay between the germline ends. This CDR3 comprises 13 residues. The germline V gene has CDR1 MDHEN and CDR2 SYDVKM. The DNA of the CDR3 is TGTGCCAGCAGTTTCTACCGGAGCTATGGCTACACCTTC. Translated: CASSFYRSYGYTF.

The chain links TRBV6-1 to TRBJ2-7, with 7 bases lining up with TRBD1. V trimming: 8 bases; J trimming: 4 bases; junction bases outside the gene matches: 5. CDR1 MNHNS and CDR2 SASEGT come from the germline V gene. CDR3 length equals 12 residues. The CDR3 region is CASGQAGYEQYF. CDR3 DNA sequence: TGTGCCAGCGGACAGGCTGGATACGAGCAGTACTTC.

The CDR3 coding sequence is TGCGCCAGCAGCCAAGCAGGGGACGAGCAGTACTTC. Its protein product is CASSQAGDEQYF. The J gene is TRBJ2-7, the V gene TRBV4-1; TRBD1 might be the D (6 bases). The germline V gene has CDR1 MGHRA and CDR2 YSYEKL. Trimming pared 1 base from V and 5 bases from J, leaving 6 bases between. The CDR3 has 12 amino acids.